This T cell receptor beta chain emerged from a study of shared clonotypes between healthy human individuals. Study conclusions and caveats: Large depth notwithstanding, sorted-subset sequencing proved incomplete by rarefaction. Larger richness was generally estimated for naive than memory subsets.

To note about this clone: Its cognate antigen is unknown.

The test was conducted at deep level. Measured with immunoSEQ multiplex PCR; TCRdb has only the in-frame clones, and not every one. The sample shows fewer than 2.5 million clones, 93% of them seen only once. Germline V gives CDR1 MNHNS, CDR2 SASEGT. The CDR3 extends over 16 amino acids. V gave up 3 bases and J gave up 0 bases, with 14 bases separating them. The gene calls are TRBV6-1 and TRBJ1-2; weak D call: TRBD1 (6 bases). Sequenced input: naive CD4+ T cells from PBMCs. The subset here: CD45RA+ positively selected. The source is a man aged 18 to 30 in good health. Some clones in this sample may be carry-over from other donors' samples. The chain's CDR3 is CASSEPGHVANYGYTF. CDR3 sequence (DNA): TGTGCCAGCAGTGAGCCGGGACATGTAGCTAACTATGGCTACACCTTC.